The clone carrying this TCR beta chain was recorded many times. Its antigen is as yet unknown. The sample is drawn from a study of T-cell reconstitution after alpha-beta-depleted transplantation in children. The germline V gene encodes CDR1 DFQATT and CDR2 SNEGSKA (reference sequence). The CDR3 covers 15 residues. V lost 3 bases and J lost 3; bases outside the gene matches: 11. Preparation of the TCRbeta library involved a method that used unique molecular identifiers. TCRdb re-called the PCR reads through MiXCR, storing one row per CDR3 protein. Among approximately 300,000 distinct CDR3 sequences listed, around a tenth were seen once. General study results and limits: Two months or so post-transplant, alpha-beta T cells reportedly derived from several hundred expanded graft clones. A year had passed since transplant, and T-cell counts and diversity by then came mostly from newly produced T cells.

The sequences come from peripheral blood, collected 180 days after TCRalphabeta/CD19-depleted stem cell transplant. This sequence was found in a male patient between 2 and 10 years old who had a stem cell transplant for chronic granulomatous disease, so the T cells may come from the graft donor. The chain carries TRBV20-1 and TRBJ2-7, with 7 bases that match TRBD2. CDR3 sequence: CSASYGGTNGYEQYF. Here the CDR3 DNA reads TGCAGTGCTAGTTACGGGGGGACGAACGGCTACGAGCAGTACTTC.